A single sample is the source of the 17 T cell receptor beta chains below, sequenced in a study of blood T cell repertoires in COVID-19. Assay: immunoSEQ multiplex PCR; the TCRdb copy retains only in-frame clones and omits some. In the table there are fewer than 500,000 clones, roughly 87% of which are singletons. The sample taken for sequencing was PBMCs or T cells enriched from blood (not recorded which). The receptors stem from a woman under 30 who had recovered from COVID-19.

The chain recombines TRBV18 with TRBJ1-1; D call uncertain. This CDR3 has 15 amino acids. CDR1 is KGHSH, CDR2 LQKENI, per germline. V was pared by 3 bases and J by 6 bases, with 17 bases between. The CDR3 loop is CASSPSGDVLPEAFF. Written as DNA, the CDR3 is TGTGCCAGCTCACCGTCCGGGGATGTTTTGCCTGAAGCTTTCTTT. The full variable domain, completed using reference TRBV18 and TRBJ1-1, is NAGVMQNPRHLVRRRGQEARLRCSPMKGHSHVYWYRQLPEEGLKFMVYLQKENIIDESGMPKERFSAEFPKEGPSILRIQQVVRGDSAAYFCASSPSGDVLPEAFFGQGTRLTVV.

This chain uses TRBV18 with TRBJ1-1, with no clear D. V lost 5 bases to trimming and J lost 1 base, with 8 bases between them. The CDR3 totals 13 residues. The germline gives CDR1 KGHSH, CDR2 LQKENI. CDR3 in DNA: TGTGCCAGCTCAAATTCTAGGAACACTGAAGCTTTCTTT. Translation gives CASSNSRNTEAFF.

This rearrangement joins TRBV4-2 to TRBJ1-5; 8 positions agree with TRBD1. This CDR3 has 17 residues. The germline CDR1 and CDR2 sequences are LGHNA and YNFKEQ. Trimming removed 0 bases from V and 2 bases from J; junction bases left unmatched: 6. CDR3 residues: CASSQDQGAGGNQPQHF. CDR3 bases: TGTGCCAGCAGCCAAGATCAGGGGGCAGGCGGCAATCAGCCCCAGCATTTT.

The chain combines TRBV4-1 with TRBJ1-3; weak D call: TRBD1 (5 bases). Germline V gene data show CDR1 as MGHRA and CDR2 as YSYEKL. This CDR3 region has 15 residues. V lost 1 base and J lost 4, with 11 bases in between. The CDR3 DNA is TGCGCCAGCAGCCAAGTCGTGGGGCAAGGAAACACCATATATTTT. Encoded protein: CASSQVVGQGNTIYF.

V gene TRBV28 combines with J gene TRBJ1-1; weak D call: TRBD1 (5 bases). The CDR3 is 14 amino acids. Looked up from germline, CDR1 is MDHEN and CDR2 is SYDVKM. Trimming took 7 bases from V and 3 from J, leaving 15 bases between them. The CDR3 sequence is CASKGDGGYTEAFF. CDR3 in DNA: TGTGCCAGCAAAGGTGACGGGGGATACACTGAAGCTTTCTTT. The entire variable domain, with the rest obtained from reference TRBV28 and TRBJ1-1, is as follows: DVKVTQSSRYLVKRTGEKVFLECVQDMDHENMFWYRQDPGLGLRLIYFSYDVKMKEKGDIPEGYSVSREKKERFSLILESASTNQTSMYLCASKGDGGYTEAFFGQGTRLTVV.

This clone showed up just once. J is TRBJ2-3 and V is TRBV11-2; 12 nucleotides line up with TRBD2. Trimming removed 1 base from V and 4 bases from J; junction bases left unmatched: 6. The CDR3 consists of 17 residues. Germline values: CDR1 SGHAT, CDR2 FQNNGV. The DNA for the CDR3 is TGTGCCAGCAGCTTAGGGGCTAGCGGGGGGGCATCAGATACGCAGTATTTT. This encodes CASSLGASGGASDTQYF.

The gene calls are TRBV27 and TRBJ2-5, with 10 positions matching TRBD1. CDR1 is MNHEY and CDR2 is SMNVEV in the germline V gene (reference sequence). After removal of 4 bases from V and 7 bases from J, the junction contained 12 bases not matched to a gene. The CDR3 sequence is 16 residues long. CDR3: CASSSTGGLVLGTQYF. The CDR3 DNA follows: TGTGCCAGCAGTTCGACAGGGGGCCTCGTGTTGGGGACCCAGTACTTC.

The rearrangement links TRBV5-4 to TRBJ1-2; 8 bases fit TRBD1. The V gene's germline CDR1 is SGHNT and CDR2 YYREEE (reference sequence). This CDR3 region has 14 residues. V shed 4 bases, J shed 6 bases, and the junction held 8 bases outside the gene matches. DNA of the CDR3: TGTGCCAGCAGCCCTCGACAGGGGAGGGATGGCTACACCTTC. Encoded protein: CASSPRQGRDGYTF.

V gene TRBV24-1 combines with J gene TRBJ2-1; 7 bases match TRBD2. Per germline, CDR1 KGHDR and CDR2 SFDVKD. The CDR3 covers 15 residues. Trimming removed 3 bases from V and 4 bases from J; junction bases left unmatched: 5. Written as DNA, the CDR3 is TGTGCCACCAGTGATGGGGGGGGGAGTTACAATGAGCAGTTCTTC. Protein sequence: CATSDGGGSYNEQFF.

V usage is TRBV12-3 or TRBV12-4 and J usage is TRBJ1-6; D is unresolved. With 7 bases removed from V and 7 bases from J, the gap between germline ends came to 8 bases. The CDR3 extends over 12 amino acids. The CDR3 sequence is CASNKLNSPLHF. In DNA, the CDR3 is TGTGCCAGCAATAAGCTAAATTCACCCCTCCACTTT.

The CDR3: CASSIRRVVTKTQYF. The CDR3 nucleotides are TGTGCCAGTAGTATAAGGAGGGTTGTAACAAAGACCCAGTACTTC. V gene TRBV19 combines with J gene TRBJ2-5, with D maybe TRBD2 (6 bases). The germline CDR1 and CDR2 sequences are LNHDA and SQIVND (reference sequence). Trimming cost V 2 bases and J 6 bases, with 16 bases left between them. This CDR3 is built from 15 residues. The entire variable domain, with the rest obtained from reference TRBV19 and TRBJ2-5, is as follows: DGGITQSPKYLFRKEGQNVTLSCEQNLNHDAMYWYRQDPGQGLRLIYYSQIVNDFQKGDIAEGYSVSREKKESFPLTVTSAQKNPTAFYLCASSIRRVVTKTQYFGPGTRLLVL.

The chain combines TRBV29-1 with TRBJ1-1; a weak D match, TRBD1 (5 bases). Germline V gene sequence: CDR1 SQVTM, CDR2 ANQGSEA. The ends were cut back, 7 bases at V and 3 bases at J, with 9 bases in the middle. This CDR3 region has 11 residues. The chain's CDR3 is CSAGQHTEAFF. As DNA, the CDR3 is TGCAGCGCCGGACAACACACTGAAGCTTTCTTT.

The V and J genes are TRBV10-2 and TRBJ2-7; the match to TRBD1 covers 7 bases. Germline loops: CDR1 WSHSY, CDR2 SAAADI. V lost 4 bases to trimming and J lost 2 bases; unmatched junction nucleotides: 11. The CDR3 has 16 residues. The CDR3 loop reads CASSGASTGTPYEQYF. The CDR3 DNA reads TGCGCCAGCAGTGGGGCTTCGACAGGGACCCCCTACGAGCAGTACTTC.

J is TRBJ2-3 and V is TRBV15, with TRBD1 matching over 7 bases. V lost 2 bases to trimming and J lost 4 bases; unmatched junction nucleotides: 9. This CDR3 has 16 amino acids. Germline lookup yields CDR1 LNHNV and CDR2 YYDKDF (reference sequence). CDR3 in DNA: TGTGCCACCAGCAGACGTCCGACAGGGACCCCAGATACGCAGTATTTT. It codes for CATSRRPTGTPDTQYF. Using reference TRBV15 and TRBJ2-3 for the parts outside the CDR3, the full variable domain is DAMVIQNPRYQVTQFGKPVTLSCSQTLNHNVMYWYQQKSSQAPKLLFHYYDKDFNNEADTPDNFQSRRPNTSFCFLDIRSPGLGDTAMYLCATSRRPTGTPDTQYFGPGTRLTVL.

V and J are TRBV9 and TRBJ2-7; 12 bases are a match to TRBD1. CDR1 is SGDLS and CDR2 is YYNGEE in the germline V gene. The CDR3 runs to 14 residues. V lost 6 bases, J lost 5 bases, and 6 bases stayed unmatched. In DNA, the CDR3 is TGTGCCAGCAACGGGGGACAGGGGGCTCACGAGCAGTACTTC. Translating it yields CASNGGQGAHEQYF.

The V and J genes are TRBV30 and TRBJ2-5, with D perhaps TRBD1 (6 bases). Trimming left V 0 bases short and J 2 bases short, with 10 bases between. Germline V CDR1 and CDR2: GTSNPN, SVGIG (reference sequence). The CDR3 spans 14 residues. This chain's CDR3 is CAWSVGRGQETQYF. In DNA form, the CDR3 reads TGTGCCTGGAGTGTAGGTAGGGGGCAAGAGACCCAGTACTTC.

The CDR3 region is CASSFGGTGQPQHF. The DNA for the CDR3 is TGTGCCAGCAGTTTTGGGGGGACCGGTCAGCCCCAGCATTTT. V usage is TRBV27 and J usage is TRBJ1-5, with a tentative D call TRBD1 (5 bases). V was clipped by 3 bases and J by 6 bases, with 12 bases between them. Germline V CDR1 and CDR2: MNHEY, SMNVEV (reference sequence). The length of the CDR3 is 14 residues.